Listed here are 5 T cell receptor beta chains from one sample, sequenced in a study of cytomegalovirus exposure and HLA in healthy donors listed by TCRdb under 2017. The receptor library was made with the immunoSEQ multiplex PCR assay. The multiplex PCR relied on a mix of 60 forward primers for TCR Vbeta segments and 13 reverse primers for TCR Jbeta segments. TCRdb holds this immuneACCESS table with in-frame rearrangements only. Some clones are missing; in checked studies, unresolved V genes explain under half, and the rest has no known cause. For this sample the table gives approximately 120,000 clones, of which around three quarters were detected only once. Roughly 13% of the sample is in the top ten clones. Sequences were obtained from PBMCs. Receptor source: a woman aged 40 to 50 in good health and CMV-seropositive.

This chain links TRBV11-2 with TRBJ2-1, with 8 bases matching TRBD2. After removal of 2 bases from V and 9 bases from J, the junction contained 12 bases not matched to a gene. This CDR3 contains 16 residues. From germline, CDR1 is SGHAT and CDR2 FQNNGV. CDR3 bases: TGTGCCAGCAGCTTAAAAGCGGGAGTCGGGTTTGGTGAGCAGTTCTTC. Translated, it gives CASSLKAGVGFGEQFF.

In its sample, this clone was seen a few times. The chain links TRBV10-2 to TRBJ2-7; TRBD2 matches at 11 bases. In germline, CDR1 is WSHSY, CDR2 SAAADI. V lost 10 bases, J lost 5 bases, and 16 bases stayed unmatched. CDR3 length: 16 residues. Written as DNA, the CDR3 is TGCGCCACCAGACAGTTAACTAGCGGGAGTAGGAACGAGCAGTACTTC. Translation: CATRQLTSGSRNEQYF.

The V call is TRBV29-1, the J call TRBJ2-2; D remains ambiguous. This CDR3 comprises 11 residues. Germline CDR1 and CDR2: SQVTM and ANQGSEA. The V end lost 5 bases, the J end lost 8 bases, and 9 bases lay between the germline ends. The CDR3 is CSVTELGELFF. Written as DNA, the CDR3 is TGCAGCGTTACGGAGTTGGGGGAGCTGTTTTTT.

The chain uses TRBV4-1 and TRBJ1-3; weak D call: TRBD1 (6 bases). In germline, CDR1 is MGHRA, CDR2 YSYEKL. This CDR3 comprises 18 residues. V was shortened by 4 bases and J by 7 bases, with 26 bases between the two germline ends. The CDR3, as DNA: TGCGCCAGCAGCCGCTTATATCTGGGGGGGGGCGGTGAGAACACCATATATTTT. It codes for CASSRLYLGGGGENTIYF.

In its sample, this clone was seen once. V gene TRBV28 combines with J gene TRBJ1-4; possible D gene TRBD1, 5 bases. Looked up from germline, CDR1 is MDHEN and CDR2 is SYDVKM. The ends were cut back, 2 bases at V and 5 bases at J, with 15 bases in the middle. The CDR3 spans 16 residues. The CDR3 protein is CASSLVGGLRNEKLFF. The DNA for the CDR3 is TGTGCCAGCAGTTTAGTGGGGGGACTCCGAAATGAAAAACTGTTTTTT.